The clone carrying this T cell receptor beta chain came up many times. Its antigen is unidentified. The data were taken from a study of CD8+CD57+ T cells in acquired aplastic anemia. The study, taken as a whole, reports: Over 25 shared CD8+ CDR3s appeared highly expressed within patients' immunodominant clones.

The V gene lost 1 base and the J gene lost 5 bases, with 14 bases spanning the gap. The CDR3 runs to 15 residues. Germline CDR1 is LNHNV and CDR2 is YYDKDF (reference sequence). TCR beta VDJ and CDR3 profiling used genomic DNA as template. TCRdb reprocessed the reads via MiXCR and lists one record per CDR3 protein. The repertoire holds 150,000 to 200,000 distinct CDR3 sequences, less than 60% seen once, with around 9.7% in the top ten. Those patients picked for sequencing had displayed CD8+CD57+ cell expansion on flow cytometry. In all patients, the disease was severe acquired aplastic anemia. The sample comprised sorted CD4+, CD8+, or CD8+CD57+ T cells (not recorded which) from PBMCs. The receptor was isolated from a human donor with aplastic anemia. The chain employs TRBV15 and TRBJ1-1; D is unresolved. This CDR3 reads CATSRVSQDGTEAFF. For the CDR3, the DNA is TGTGCCACCAGCAGAGTGAGTCAAGATGGGACTGAAGCTTTCTTT. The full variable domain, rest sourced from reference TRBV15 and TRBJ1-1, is DAMVIQNPRYQVTQFGKPVTLSCSQTLNHNVMYWYQQKSSQAPKLLFHYYDKDFNNEADTPDNFQSRRPNTSFCFLDIRSPGLGDTAMYLCATSRVSQDGTEAFFGQGTRLTVV.